Shown below are 10 T cell receptor beta chains from a single sample sequenced in a study of beta chain features in type 1 diabetes. For these TCRs, the target antigens are not known. General study results and limits: Moderate yet significant TCRB CDR3 shortening was seen in Type 1 diabetes patients in all four CD4+ subsets.

Investigators reverse transcribed all isolated RNA, so they sequenced expressed TCRB transcripts. Only in-frame clones appear in the TCRdb table, and some are missing; sequencing was by immunoSEQ multiplex PCR. In the table there are 640,000 or so clones, around 15% of which are singletons. The material sequenced was naive CD4+ T cells from blood. The receptors were gathered from a man younger than 35 with type 1 diabetes.

The V call is TRBV5-1, the J call TRBJ1-1; D is uncertain. This CDR3 has 14 amino acids. Germline V gene sequence: CDR1 SGHRS, CDR2 YFSETQ. Trimming removed 0 bases from V and 1 base from J, with 7 bases in between. This CDR3 is CASSLDSRNTEAFF. The CDR3 DNA is TGCGCCAGCAGCTTGGATTCCAGGAACACTGAAGCTTTCTTT. Full variable domain (rest looked up from reference TRBV5-1 and TRBJ1-1): KAGVTQTPRYLIKTRGQQVTLSCSPISGHRSVSWYQQTPGQGLQFLFEYFSETQRNKGNFPGRFSGRQFSNSRSEMNVSTLELGDSALYLCASSLDSRNTEAFFGQGTRLTVV.

The V call is TRBV30, the J call TRBJ1-6; a weak D match, TRBD1 (5 bases). This CDR3 is built from 15 residues. The germline V and J ends were trimmed by 4 bases and 0 bases, with 10 bases remaining between them. Looked up from germline, CDR1 is GTSNPN and CDR2 is SVGIG (reference sequence). The CDR3 here is CAWKGTSSYNSPLHF. Here the CDR3 DNA reads TGTGCCTGGAAGGGGACGAGCTCCTATAATTCACCCCTCCACTTT.

This clone was seen more than once but under ten times. The rearrangement joins TRBV5-4 to TRBJ1-2, with D possibly matching TRBD1 (6 bases). Trimming took 3 bases from V and 7 from J, leaving 22 bases between them. The CDR3 runs 16 residues. Germline CDR1 is SGHNT and CDR2 is YYREEE (reference sequence). CDR3 DNA: TGTGCCAGCAGCTCCCCCGGCGGCAGGGGTATGTTTGGCTACACCTTC. Encoded protein: CASSSPGGRGMFGYTF.

The J gene is TRBJ1-5, the V gene TRBV19, with 9 bases that match TRBD1. The CDR3 consists of 13 residues. Losses at the gene ends were 5 bases for V and 7 bases for J; bases not matched to a gene: 3. Germline V gene data show CDR1 as LNHDA and CDR2 as SQIVND (reference sequence). In nucleotides, the CDR3 is TGTGCCAGTAGTTGGGACAGGGACCAGCCCCAGCATTTT. Its translation is CASSWDRDQPQHF.

This chain uses TRBV29-1 with TRBJ1-4; unclear D gene. The CDR3 sequence is 13 residues long. Trimming took 8 bases from V and 0 from J, leaving 10 bases between them. Germline loops: CDR1 SQVTM, CDR2 ANQGSEA. The CDR3: CSIGEATNEKLFF. The CDR3 DNA is TGCAGCATCGGAGAGGCAACTAATGAAAAACTGTTTTTT.

The gene calls are TRBV30 and TRBJ2-1; D uncertain. V was trimmed by 4 bases and J by 0 bases, leaving 7 bases between them. The CDR3 totals 13 residues. In germline, CDR1 is GTSNPN, CDR2 SVGIG (reference sequence). The CDR3 spells CAWKTDSYNEQFF. The CDR3 DNA is TGTGCCTGGAAAACGGACTCCTACAATGAGCAGTTCTTC.

The J gene is TRBJ2-3, the V gene TRBV4-2, with 9 positions matching TRBD1. The junction had 4 bases not matched to a gene; V was cut back by 2 bases and J by 1 base. Germline V gene sequence: CDR1 LGHNA, CDR2 YNFKEQ. The CDR3 spans 16 residues. DNA for the CDR3: TGTGCCAGCAGCCAAAGGGGACAGGGAGGCACAGATACGCAGTATTTT. It is translated as CASSQRGQGGTDTQYF.

This rearrangement joins TRBV6-6 to TRBJ2-5; 13 nucleotides align to TRBD2. Germline V lookup: CDR1 MNHNY, CDR2 SVGAGI (reference sequence). The CDR3 length is 15 residues. With 5 bases clipped from V and 4 bases from J, the junction kept 4 bases outside the gene matches. CDR3 DNA: TGTGCCAGCAGTCGAGGGACTAGCGGGACAGAGACCCAGTACTTC. Its protein product is CASSRGTSGTETQYF.

The chain employs TRBV5-4 and TRBJ2-5, with 8 bases that match TRBD1. The CDR3 runs to 14 residues. CDR1 is SGHNT, CDR2 YYREEE, per germline (reference sequence). V was pared by 4 bases and J by 4 bases, with 6 bases of the junction left unmatched. As DNA, the CDR3 is TGTGCCAGCAGCACGGGACAGGAGGGAGAGACCCAGTACTTC. Translated: CASSTGQEGETQYF.

The table lists this clone with a few counts. The chain links TRBV30 to TRBJ2-1; 14 nucleotides agree with TRBD2. Germline CDR1 reads GTSNPN; CDR2 reads SVGIG (reference sequence). The ends lost 3 bases at V and 8 bases at J; junction bases unmatched: 12. The CDR3 extends over 17 amino acids. The CDR3 loop reads CAWRGTSGSLFWDEQFF. The CDR3 bases are TGTGCCTGGAGGGGGACTAGCGGGAGTTTATTTTGGGATGAGCAGTTCTTC.